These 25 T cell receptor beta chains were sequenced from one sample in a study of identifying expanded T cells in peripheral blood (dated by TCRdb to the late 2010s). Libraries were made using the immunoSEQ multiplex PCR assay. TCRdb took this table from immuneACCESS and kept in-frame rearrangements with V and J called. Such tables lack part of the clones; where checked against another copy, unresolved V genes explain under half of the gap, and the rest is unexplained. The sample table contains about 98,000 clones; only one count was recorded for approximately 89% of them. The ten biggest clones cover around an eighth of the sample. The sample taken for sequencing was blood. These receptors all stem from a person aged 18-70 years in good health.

The CDR3 nucleotides are TGTGCCAGTAGTGGCCAGGGGGGGAGTACTGAAGCTTTCTTT. Residues: CASSGQGGSTEAFF. The chain has TRBV19 and TRBJ1-1, with 7 bases fitting TRBD1. The CDR3 is 14 residues long. CDR1 is LNHDA and CDR2 is SQIVND in the germline V gene (reference sequence). J was trimmed by 5 bases and V by 5 bases; bases with no gene match: 8. Full variable domain (outside the CDR3, taken from reference TRBV19 and TRBJ1-1): DGGITQSPKYLFRKEGQNVTLSCEQNLNHDAMYWYRQDPGQGLRLIYYSQIVNDFQKGDIAEGYSVSREKKESFPLTVTSAQKNPTAFYLCASSGQGGSTEAFFGQGTRLTVV.

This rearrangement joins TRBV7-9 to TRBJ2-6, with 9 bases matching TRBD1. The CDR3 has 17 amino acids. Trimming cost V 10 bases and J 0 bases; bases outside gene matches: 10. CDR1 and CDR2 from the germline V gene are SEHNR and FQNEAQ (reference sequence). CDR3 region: CATSSGQGVSGANVLTF. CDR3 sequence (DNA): TGTGCCACCTCGTCGGGACAGGGTGTCTCTGGGGCCAACGTCCTGACTTTC.

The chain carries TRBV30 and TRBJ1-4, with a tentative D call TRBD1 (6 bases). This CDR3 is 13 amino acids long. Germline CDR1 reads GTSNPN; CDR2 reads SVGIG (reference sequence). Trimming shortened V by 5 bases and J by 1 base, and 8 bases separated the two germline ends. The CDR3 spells CAWATGTNEKLFF. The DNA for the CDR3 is TGTGCCTGGGCGACAGGAACTAATGAAAAACTGTTTTTT.

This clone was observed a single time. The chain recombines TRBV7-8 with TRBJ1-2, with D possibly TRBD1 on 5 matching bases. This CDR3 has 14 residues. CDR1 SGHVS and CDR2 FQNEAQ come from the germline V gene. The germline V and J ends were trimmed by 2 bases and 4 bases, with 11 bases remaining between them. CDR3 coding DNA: TGTGCCAGCAGCTTATCCAGGGCCCCCTATGGCTACACCTTC. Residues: CASSLSRAPYGYTF.

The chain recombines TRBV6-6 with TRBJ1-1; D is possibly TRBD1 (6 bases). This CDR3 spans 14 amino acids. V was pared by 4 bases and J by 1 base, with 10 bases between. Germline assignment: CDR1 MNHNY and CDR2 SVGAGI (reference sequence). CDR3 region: CASSSGQTNTEAFF. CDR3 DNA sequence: TGTGCCAGCAGTTCCGGACAGACGAACACTGAAGCTTTCTTT.

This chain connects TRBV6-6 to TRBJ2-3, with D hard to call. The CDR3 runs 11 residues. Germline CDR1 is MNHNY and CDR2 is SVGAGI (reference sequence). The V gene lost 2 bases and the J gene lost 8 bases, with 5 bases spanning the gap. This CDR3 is CASSYKGTQYF. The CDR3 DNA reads TGTGCCAGCAGTTACAAGGGTACGCAGTATTTT.

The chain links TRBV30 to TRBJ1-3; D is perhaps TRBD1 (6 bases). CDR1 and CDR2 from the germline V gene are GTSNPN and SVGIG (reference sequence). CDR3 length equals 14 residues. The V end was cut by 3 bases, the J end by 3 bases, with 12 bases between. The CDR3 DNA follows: TGTGCCTGGAGGCGGGGGGGCCGTGGAAACACCATATATTTT. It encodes CAWRRGGRGNTIYF.

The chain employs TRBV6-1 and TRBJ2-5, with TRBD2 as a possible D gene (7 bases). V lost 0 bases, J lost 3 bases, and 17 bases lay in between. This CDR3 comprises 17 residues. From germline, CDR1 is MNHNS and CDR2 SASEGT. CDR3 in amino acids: CASSEALGGAVKETQYF. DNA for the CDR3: TGTGCCAGCAGTGAAGCGCTGGGGGGGGCCGTTAAAGAGACCCAGTACTTC.

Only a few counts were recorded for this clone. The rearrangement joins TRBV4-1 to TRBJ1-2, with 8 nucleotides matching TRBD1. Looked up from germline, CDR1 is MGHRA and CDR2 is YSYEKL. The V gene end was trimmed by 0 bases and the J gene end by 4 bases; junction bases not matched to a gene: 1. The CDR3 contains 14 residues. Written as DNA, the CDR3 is TGCGCCAGCAGCCAAGATGGGACAGGCTATGGCTACACCTTC. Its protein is CASSQDGTGYGYTF.

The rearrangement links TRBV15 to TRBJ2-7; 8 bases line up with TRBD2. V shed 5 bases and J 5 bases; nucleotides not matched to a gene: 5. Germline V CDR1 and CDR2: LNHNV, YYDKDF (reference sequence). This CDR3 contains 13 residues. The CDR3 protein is CATSREGRDEQYF. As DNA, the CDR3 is TGTGCCACCAGCCGGGAGGGCCGGGACGAGCAGTACTTC.

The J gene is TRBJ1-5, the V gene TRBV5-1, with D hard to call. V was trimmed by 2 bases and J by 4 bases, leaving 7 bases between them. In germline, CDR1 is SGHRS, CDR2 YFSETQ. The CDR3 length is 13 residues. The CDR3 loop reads CASSFGRNQPQHF. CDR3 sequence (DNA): TGCGCCAGCAGCTTTGGCAGGAATCAGCCCCAGCATTTT.

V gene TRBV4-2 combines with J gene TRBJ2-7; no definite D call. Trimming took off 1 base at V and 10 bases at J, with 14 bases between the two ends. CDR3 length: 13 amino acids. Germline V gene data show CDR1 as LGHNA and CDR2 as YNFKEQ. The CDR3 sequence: CASSQGLVGLQYF. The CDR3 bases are TGTGCCAGCAGCCAAGGCTTGGTCGGGCTACAGTACTTC.

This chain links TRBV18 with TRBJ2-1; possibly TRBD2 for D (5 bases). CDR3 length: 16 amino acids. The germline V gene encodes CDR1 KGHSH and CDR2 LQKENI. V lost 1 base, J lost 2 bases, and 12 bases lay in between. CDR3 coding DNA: TGTGCCAGCTCACCACTGGGGATCGGGACCTACAATGAGCAGTTCTTC. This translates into CASSPLGIGTYNEQFF.

For the CDR3, the DNA is TGTGCCAGTAGTGGGACGGCCAACAATCAGCCCCAGCATTTT. Translation gives CASSGTANNQPQHF. J is TRBJ1-5 and V is TRBV19; D may be TRBD1 (5 bases). The CDR3 loop spans 14 amino acids. Trimming pared 5 bases from V and 3 bases from J, leaving 11 bases between. Germline assignment: CDR1 LNHDA and CDR2 SQIVND (reference sequence).

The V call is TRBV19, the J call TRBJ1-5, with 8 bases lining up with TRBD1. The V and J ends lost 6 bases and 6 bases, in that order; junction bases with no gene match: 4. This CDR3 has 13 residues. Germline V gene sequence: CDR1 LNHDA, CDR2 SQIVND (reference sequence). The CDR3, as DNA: TGTGCCAGTAGCGGACAGGGAGGTCAGCCCCAGCATTTT. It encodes CASSGQGGQPQHF.

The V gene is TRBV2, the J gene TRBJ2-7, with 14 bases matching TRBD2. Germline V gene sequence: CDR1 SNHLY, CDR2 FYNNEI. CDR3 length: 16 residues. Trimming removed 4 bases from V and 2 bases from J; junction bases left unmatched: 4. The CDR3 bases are TGTGCCAGCAGTGGGACTAGCGGGAGGAAACCCTACGAGCAGTACTTC. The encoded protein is CASSGTSGRKPYEQYF.

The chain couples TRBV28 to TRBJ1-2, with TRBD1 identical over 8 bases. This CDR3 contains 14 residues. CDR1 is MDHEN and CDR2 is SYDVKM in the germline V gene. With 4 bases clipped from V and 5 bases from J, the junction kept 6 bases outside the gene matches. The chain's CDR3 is CASSSDRGMYGYTF. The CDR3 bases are TGTGCCAGCAGTTCAGACAGGGGAATGTATGGCTACACCTTC.

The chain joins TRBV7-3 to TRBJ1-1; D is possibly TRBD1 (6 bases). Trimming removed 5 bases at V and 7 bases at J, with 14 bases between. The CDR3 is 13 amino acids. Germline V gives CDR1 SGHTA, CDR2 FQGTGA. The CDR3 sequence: CASSLRGPDEAFF. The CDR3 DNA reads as TGTGCCAGCAGCCTCAGGGGACCCGATGAAGCTTTCTTT.

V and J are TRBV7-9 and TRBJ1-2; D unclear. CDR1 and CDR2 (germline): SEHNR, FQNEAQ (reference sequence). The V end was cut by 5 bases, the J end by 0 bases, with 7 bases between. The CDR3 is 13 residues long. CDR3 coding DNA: TGTGCCAGCAGCCAATTTACTAACTATGGCTACACCTTC. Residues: CASSQFTNYGYTF. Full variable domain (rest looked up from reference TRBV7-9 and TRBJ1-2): DTGVSQNPRHKITKRGQNVTFRCDPISEHNRLYWYRQTLGQGPEFLTYFQNEAQLEKSRLLSDRFSAERPKGSFSTLEIQRTEQGDSAMYLCASSQFTNYGYTFGSGTRLTVV.

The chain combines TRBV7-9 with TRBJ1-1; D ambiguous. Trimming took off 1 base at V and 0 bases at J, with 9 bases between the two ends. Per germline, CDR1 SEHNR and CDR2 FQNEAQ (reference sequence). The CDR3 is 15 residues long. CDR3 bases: TGTGCCAGCAGCTTAGACGGGAGACTGAACACTGAAGCTTTCTTT. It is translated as CASSLDGRLNTEAFF.

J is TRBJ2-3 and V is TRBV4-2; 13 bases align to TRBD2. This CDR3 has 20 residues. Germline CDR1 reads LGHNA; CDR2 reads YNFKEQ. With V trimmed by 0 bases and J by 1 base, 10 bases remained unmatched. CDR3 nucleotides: TGTGCCAGCAGCCAAGATTCCGTACTAGCGGGGGGGCCGGGCACAGATACGCAGTATTTT. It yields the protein CASSQDSVLAGGPGTDTQYF.

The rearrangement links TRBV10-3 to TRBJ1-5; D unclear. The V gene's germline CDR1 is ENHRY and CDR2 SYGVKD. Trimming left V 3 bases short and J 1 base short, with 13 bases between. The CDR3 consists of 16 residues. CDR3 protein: CAISDGGRGSNQPQHF. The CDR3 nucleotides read TGTGCCATCAGTGACGGAGGGCGGGGAAGCAATCAGCCCCAGCATTTT.

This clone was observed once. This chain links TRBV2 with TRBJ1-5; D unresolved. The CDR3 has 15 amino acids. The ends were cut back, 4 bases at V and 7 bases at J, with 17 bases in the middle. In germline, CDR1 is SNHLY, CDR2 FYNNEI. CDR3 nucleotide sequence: TGTGCCAGCAGTGGGGAGGGCTTGATGTTACAGCCCCAGCATTTT. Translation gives CASSGEGLMLQPQHF. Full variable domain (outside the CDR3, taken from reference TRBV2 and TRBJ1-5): EPEVTQTPSHQVTQMGQEVILRCVPISNHLYFYWYRQILGQKVEFLVSFYNNEISEKSEIFDDQFSVERPDGSNFTLKIRSTKLEDSAMYFCASSGEGLMLQPQHFGDGTRLSIL.

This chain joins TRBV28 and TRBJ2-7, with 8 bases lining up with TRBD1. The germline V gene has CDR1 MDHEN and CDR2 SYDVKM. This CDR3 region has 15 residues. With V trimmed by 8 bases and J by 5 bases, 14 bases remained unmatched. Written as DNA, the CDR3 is TGTGCCAGCTCCTCCCCCAGGGGGCGGGAACACGAGCAGTACTTC. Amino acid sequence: CASSSPRGREHEQYF.

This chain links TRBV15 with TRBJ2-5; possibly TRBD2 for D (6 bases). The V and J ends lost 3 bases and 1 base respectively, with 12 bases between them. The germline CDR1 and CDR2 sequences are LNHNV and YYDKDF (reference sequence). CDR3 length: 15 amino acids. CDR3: CATSSLGLVQETQYF. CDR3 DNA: TGTGCCACCAGCAGTTTGGGACTGGTCCAAGAGACCCAGTACTTC.